The sequence of this T cell receptor beta chain was determined in a study of blood T cell repertoires in COVID-19. Across the study: PBMCs, B-cell-depleted T cells, or T cells were the source of the cDNA or gDNA that made up the material.

The germline V gene has CDR1 LNHDA and CDR2 SQIVND (reference sequence). The CDR3 has 13 residues. V shed 3 bases and J shed 0 bases, with 6 bases lying between them. Sequencing was performed with immunoSEQ multiplex PCR; in TCRdb, only in-frame clones are kept and a portion is missing. The table shows about 410,000 clones, with around 86% occurring only once. This clonotype originated in a woman aged 25 to 39 with active or convalescent COVID-19. The chain employs TRBV19 and TRBJ2-7, with D hard to call. The sample consisted of peripheral blood. Written as DNA, the CDR3 is TGTGCCAGTAGTATGGCGGACTCCTACGAGCAGTACTTC. Amino acids: CASSMADSYEQYF.